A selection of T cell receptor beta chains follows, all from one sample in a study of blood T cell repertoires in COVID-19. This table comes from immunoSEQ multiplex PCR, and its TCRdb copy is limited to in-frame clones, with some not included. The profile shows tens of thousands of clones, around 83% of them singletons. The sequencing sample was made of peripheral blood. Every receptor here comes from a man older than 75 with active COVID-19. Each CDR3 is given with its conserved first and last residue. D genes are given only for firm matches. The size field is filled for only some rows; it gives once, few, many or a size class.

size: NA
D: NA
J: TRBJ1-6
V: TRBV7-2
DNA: TGTGCCAGCAGCTTAGTGGCAGGCGATAATTCACCCCTCCACTTT
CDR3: CASSLVAGDNSPLHF

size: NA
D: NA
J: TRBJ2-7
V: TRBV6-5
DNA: TGTGCCAGCAGTTACTCCTTCGGAGCCTACGAGCAGTACTTC
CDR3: CASSYSFGAYEQYF

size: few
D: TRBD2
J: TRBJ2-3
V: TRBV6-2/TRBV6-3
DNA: TGTGCCAGCAGTTATTCGACTAGCGGAACTAGCACAGATACGCAGTATTTT
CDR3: CASSYSTSGTSTDTQYF

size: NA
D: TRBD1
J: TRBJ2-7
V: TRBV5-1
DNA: TGCGCCAGCAGCGGGGGACAGGGTGGTTACGAGCAGTACTTC
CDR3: CASSGGQGGYEQYF

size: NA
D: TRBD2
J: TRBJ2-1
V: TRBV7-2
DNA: TGTGCCAGCAGCTTAGACGGAAGCGGGGGTCCCTACAATGAGCAGTTCTTC
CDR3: CASSLDGSGGPYNEQFF

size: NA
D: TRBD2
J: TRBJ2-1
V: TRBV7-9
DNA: TGTGCCAGCAGCCCCGGGGGGAATTTAAACAATGAGCAGTTCTTC
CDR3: CASSPGGNLNNEQFF

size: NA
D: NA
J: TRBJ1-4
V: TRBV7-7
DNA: TGTGCCAGCAGCTTCGATGCGGGACGGGTAAATGAAAAACTGTTTTTT
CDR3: CASSFDAGRVNEKLFF

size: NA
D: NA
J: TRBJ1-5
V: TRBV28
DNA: TGTGCCGTTCGCCCCGGCGGGTACACAGGGCCGGTTTATAGCAATCAGCCCCAGCATTTT
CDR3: CAVRPGGYTGPVYSNQPQHF

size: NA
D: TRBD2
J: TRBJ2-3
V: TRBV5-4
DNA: TGTGCCAGCAAGGGGACTAGCGGGATTGGGAGAGATACGCAGTATTTT
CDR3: CASKGTSGIGRDTQYF

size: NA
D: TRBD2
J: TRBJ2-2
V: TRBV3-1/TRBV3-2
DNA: TGTGCCAGCAGCTACGGGGGGAACCCCGGGGAGCTGTTTTTT
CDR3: CASSYGGNPGELFF

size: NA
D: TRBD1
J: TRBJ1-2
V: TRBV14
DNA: TGTGCCAGCAGCCAAGAGGGACACAGGGGATGGTATGGCTACACCTTC
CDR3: CASSQEGHRGWYGYTF

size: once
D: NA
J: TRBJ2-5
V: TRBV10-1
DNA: TGCGCCAGCAGCCCCGGGGGTTCTGTGGAGACCCAGTACTTC
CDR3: CASSPGGSVETQYF

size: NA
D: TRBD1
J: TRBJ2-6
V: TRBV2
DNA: TGTGCCAGCAGGGGAAGACAGGGGGACTTCTCTGGGGCCAACGTCCTGACTTTC
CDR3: CASRGRQGDFSGANVLTF

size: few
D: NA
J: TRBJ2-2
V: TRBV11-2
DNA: TGTGCCAGCAGCTTACGAAGGAGGGAGGAGCTGTTTTTT
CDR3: CASSLRRREELFF

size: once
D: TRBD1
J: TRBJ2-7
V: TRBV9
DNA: TGTGCCAGCAGCCCCCGACAGGGGCTAGCCTACGAGCAGTACTTC
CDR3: CASSPRQGLAYEQYF

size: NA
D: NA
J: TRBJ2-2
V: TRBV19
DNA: TGTGCCAGTAGTAACCGAGCGGGCCCCGGATTGAACGGGGAGCTGTTTTTT
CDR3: CASSNRAGPGLNGELFF

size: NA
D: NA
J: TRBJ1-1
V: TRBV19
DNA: TGTGCCAGTAGTATCCCAGGCGTTAACACTGAAGCTTTCTTT
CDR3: CASSIPGVNTEAFF

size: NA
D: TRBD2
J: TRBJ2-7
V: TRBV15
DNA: TGTGCCACCAGCGCAAGTCTGACAACTAGCGGCCTCTCCTACGAGCAGTACTTC
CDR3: CATSASLTTSGLSYEQYF

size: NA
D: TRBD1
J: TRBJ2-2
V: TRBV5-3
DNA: TGTGCCAGAAGCCTGGGACAGGGGGACCCTCAAAACACCGGGGAGCTGTTTTTT
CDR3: CARSLGQGDPQNTGELFF

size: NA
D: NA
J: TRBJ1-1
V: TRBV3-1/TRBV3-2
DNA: TGTGCCAGCAGCCAAGAGCGCGGACCCACTATCGGGGCTGAAGCTTTCTTT
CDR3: CASSQERGPTIGAEAFF

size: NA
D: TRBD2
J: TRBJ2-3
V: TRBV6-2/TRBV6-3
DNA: TGTGCCAGCAGTTCGCGACTAGCGGGAGGGCCTGGTACGCAGTATTTT
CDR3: CASSSRLAGGPGTQYF

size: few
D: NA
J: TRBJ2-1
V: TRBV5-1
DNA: TGCGCCAGCACCCAAGGGGGGGGGTTATACAATGAGCAGTTCTTC
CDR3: CASTQGGGLYNEQFF